This TCR beta chain is from a study of CD8 T cells in Susac syndrome. FACS enriched CD8+ TEMRA cells, while bulk CD8+ and CD4+ were negatively isolated. Reverse transcription used 0.5 to 1 ug RNA and random hexamers. With immunoSEQ multiplex PCR, TCR beta CDR3 was amplified across 54 Vbeta and 13 Jbeta. One entry per CDR3 protein, called by TCRdb with MiXCR from the immunoSEQ multiplex PCR reads. In the table there are 55,000 to 75,000 distinct CDR3 sequences, 93% of which are singletons. The germline CDR1 and CDR2 sequences are LNHDA and SQIVND (reference sequence). The CDR3 is 12 amino acids. Study findings and constraints: Repertoires of Susac syndrome CD4+ T cells lacked clonal expansion.

With respect to this clonotype: Antigen specificity is unknown. At one end, the junction sequence differs from germline, possibly due to a read error.

The V and J genes are TRBV19 and TRBJ2-1; the match to TRBD1 covers 7 bases. Sequencing was carried out using CD4+ T cells from PBMCs. The sequence came from a human donor with Susac syndrome. This chain's CDR3 is CASSIGGREQFF. DNA for the CDR3: TGTGCCAGTAGCATAGGGGGCCGGGAGCAGTTCTTC. Variable domain in full (rest from reference TRBV19 and TRBJ2-1): DGGITQSPKYLFRKEGQNVTLSCEQNLNHDAMYWYRQDPGQGLRLIYYSQIVNDFQKGDIAEGYSVSREKKESFPLTVTSAQKNPTAFYLCASSIGGREQFFGPGTRLTVL.